Presented here are 22 T cell receptor beta chains from one specimen sequenced in a study of CD8+CD57+ T cells in acquired aplastic anemia (dated by TCRdb to 2016 to 2018). For sequencing, an Illumina HiSeq 2000 was employed. TCR beta VDJ combination and CDR3 sequence profiling used genomic DNA as the template. TCRdb reanalyzed the raw reads on its own, using fastp at Q25 for trimming and MiXCR for clone calling, and kept in-frame beta chains. CDR3 protein sequences are deduplicated, and each keeps its most common genes and DNA. The sample has about 190,000 distinct CDR3 sequences on record, about 53% of them singletons. The top ten constitute around a sixth of the sample. Input material: sorted CD4+, CD8+, or CD8+CD57+ T cells (not recorded which) from PBMCs. Receptors originate from a human donor in good health, serving as a control.

The table lists this clonotype with many counts. The rearrangement uses TRBV5-1 and TRBJ1-4; D is perhaps TRBD1 (5 bases). The germline V gene encodes CDR1 SGHRS and CDR2 YFSETQ. Deletions cut 4 bases from V and 7 bases from J, with 11 bases between. The CDR3 covers 13 residues. This CDR3 reads CASSNPGSEKLFF. CDR3 coding DNA: TGCGCCAGCAGCAACCCAGGGAGTGAAAAACTGTTTTTT.

This clonotype has at least ten counts. The chain combines TRBV19 with TRBJ2-1; 9 bases are shared with TRBD1. The CDR3 consists of 17 residues. V lost 6 bases to trimming and J lost 8 bases; unmatched junction nucleotides: 17. Germline values: CDR1 LNHDA, CDR2 SQIVND (reference sequence). CDR3 coding DNA: TGTGCCAGTAGCCAAAAGGGCCCGGGACAGGGTTTCTATGAGCAGTTCTTC. It yields the protein CASSQKGPGQGFYEQFF.

The CDR3 nucleotides are TGTGCCAGCAGTGACTCGATAGGGGGCACAGATACGCAGTATTTT. Translating it yields CASSDSIGGTDTQYF. The V and J genes are TRBV6-4 and TRBJ2-3; possibly TRBD1 for D (5 bases). Germline-derived CDR1 and CDR2 are MRHNA and SNTAGT. V shed 0 bases and J shed 1 base, with 8 bases lying between them. This CDR3 has 15 amino acids.

The chain employs TRBV29-1 and TRBJ1-2, with D tentatively TRBD1 (5 bases). CDR1 and CDR2 (germline): SQVTM, ANQGSEA. The CDR3 sequence is 13 residues long. V shed 6 bases and J shed 6 bases, with 17 bases lying between them. The CDR3 DNA is TGCAGCGTCCGACCCCGGGGCGAGAATGGCTACACCTTC. It yields the protein CSVRPRGENGYTF.

Only a few counts were recorded for this clonotype. The CDR3 loop reads CSASGGGRNEQFF. In DNA, the CDR3 is TGCAGTGCTAGTGGCGGGGGGCGGAATGAGCAGTTCTTC. The chain couples TRBV20-1 to TRBJ2-1; 8 nucleotides agree with TRBD2. Germline CDR1 and CDR2: DFQATT and SNEGSKA (reference sequence). The ends lost 3 bases at V and 7 bases at J; junction bases unmatched: 5. The CDR3 loop spans 13 amino acids.

This clonotype was detected many times. The chain uses TRBV24-1 and TRBJ2-2; unclear D gene. Germline V gene lookup returns CDR1 KGHDR and CDR2 SFDVKD. Deletions cut 0 bases from V and 3 bases from J, with 10 bases between. The CDR3 contains 16 residues. CDR3 in amino acids: CATSDLTYGDTGELFF. DNA of the CDR3: TGTGCCACCAGTGATTTGACGTATGGGGACACCGGGGAGCTGTTTTTT.

In regard to this clonotype: The junction differs from germline at one of its ends, possibly a read error. This chain connects TRBV7-3 to TRBJ1-2; a possible D gene is TRBD1 (6 bases). The CDR3 is 16 residues long. Germline V gene lookup returns CDR1 SGHTA and CDR2 FQGTGA. The CDR3 sequence is CATSRKGTRGEYGYTF. The CDR3 DNA follows: TGTGCCACCAGCAGAAAAGGGACACGGGGGGAATATGGCTACACCTTC.

This clonotype was seen a handful of times. This chain uses TRBV11-2 with TRBJ1-3, with D possibly matching TRBD1 (6 bases). The CDR3 covers 16 residues. Looked up from germline, CDR1 is SGHAT and CDR2 is FQNNGV. V was cut by 2 bases and J by 3 bases, with 14 bases left in between. The CDR3 DNA reads TGTGCCAGCAGCTTAAGAATCGGCAGGGGTGGAAACACCATATATTTT. It is translated as CASSLRIGRGGNTIYF.

CDR3 bases: TGTGCCAGCAGCACCGAACTCAGGGGCTACGAGCAGTACTTC. Translation gives CASSTELRGYEQYF. This rearrangement joins TRBV7-2 to TRBJ2-7, with TRBD1 as a possible D gene (6 bases). The ends were cut back, 5 bases at V and 3 bases at J, with 14 bases in the middle. The CDR3 is made up of 14 amino acids. Germline lookup yields CDR1 SGHTA and CDR2 FQGNSA.

Comments on this clonotype: Because it lacks the conserved phenylalanine or tryptophan at the end, this CDR3 is likely a read error. The chain couples TRBV7-2 to TRBJ1-1; maybe TRBD1 (6 bases). V lost 1 base to trimming and J lost 5 bases, with 8 bases between them. The length of the CDR3 is 13 residues. Germline V lookup: CDR1 SGHTA, CDR2 FQGNSA. The CDR3 reads CASSLGGGTEAFL. The CDR3 DNA reads as TGTGCCAGCAGCTTAGGAGGGGGGACTGAAGCTTTCCTT.

This clonotype was picked up many times. The V and J genes are TRBV6-5 and TRBJ2-2, with a weak D call TRBD2 (5 bases). Trimming took off 2 bases at V and 0 bases at J, with 10 bases between the two ends. Germline CDR1 and CDR2: MNHEY and SVGAGI. This CDR3 comprises 16 residues. As DNA, the CDR3 is TGTGCCAGCAGTTACCGGGGTCTTGCGAACACCGGGGAGCTGTTTTTT. The encoded protein is CASSYRGLANTGELFF.

This clonotype was picked up a small number of times. This chain connects TRBV15 to TRBJ2-2, with 9 bases fitting TRBD1. V shed 0 bases and J 2 bases; nucleotides not matched to a gene: 7. There are 18 residues in the CDR3. CDR1 and CDR2 from the germline V gene are LNHNV and YYDKDF (reference sequence). DNA for the CDR3: TGTGCCACCAGCAGAGATCTCCCGGGACAGGGTAACACCGGGGAGCTGTTTTTT. Translation: CATSRDLPGQGNTGELFF.

This clonotype was counted once. The chain links TRBV7-8 to TRBJ2-5; TRBD1 agrees at 9 bases. This CDR3 is 16 amino acids long. V lost 6 bases to trimming and J lost 5 bases; unmatched junction nucleotides: 13. Per the germline V gene, CDR1 is SGHVS and CDR2 is FQNEAQ. CDR3: CASSQPGTGIHETQYF. For the CDR3, the DNA is TGTGCCAGCAGTCAACCCGGGACAGGGATCCACGAGACCCAGTACTTC.

V usage is TRBV20-1 and J usage is TRBJ1-2; the match to TRBD1 covers 7 bases. The CDR3 totals 11 residues. In germline, CDR1 is DFQATT, CDR2 SNEGSKA (reference sequence). V lost 3 bases and J lost 8; bases outside the gene matches: 3. DNA of the CDR3: TGCAGTGCTAGGGGGACAGCCGGCTACACCTTC. Translation: CSARGTAGYTF.

This clonotype was picked up many times. CDR3 DNA: TGTGCCAGCAGCCTCGGGACAGGGTTTAACGGGGAGCAGTTCTTC. It is translated as CASSLGTGFNGEQFF. The V gene is TRBV7-6, the J gene TRBJ2-1, with 9 nucleotides matching TRBD1. The germline V gene encodes CDR1 SGHVS and CDR2 FNYEAQ. V was clipped by 5 bases and J by 10 bases; unmatched bases: 12. The CDR3 consists of 15 residues.

This clonotype occurred many times. The chain is built from TRBV5-1 and TRBJ2-3; TRBD2 agrees at 7 bases. The CDR3 extends over 16 amino acids. Per the germline V gene, CDR1 is SGHRS and CDR2 is YFSETQ. V lost 1 base to trimming and J lost 1 base; unmatched junction nucleotides: 6. The CDR3, as DNA: TGCGCCAGCAGCTTGACGGGGGGTATGGGCACAGATACGCAGTATTTT. It codes for CASSLTGGMGTDTQYF.

This clonotype occurred many times. The gene calls are TRBV20-1 and TRBJ2-3; 10 bases are shared with TRBD2. CDR3 length equals 12 residues. V was clipped by 5 bases and J by 4 bases; unmatched bases: 0. Per the germline V gene, CDR1 is DFQATT and CDR2 is SNEGSKA (reference sequence). For the CDR3, the DNA is TGCAGTGCTGGACTAGCGGCAGATACGCAGTATTTT. It translates to CSAGLAADTQYF.

This clonotype was counted at least ten times. This chain connects TRBV10-3 to TRBJ2-5; D is undetermined. V was cut by 2 bases and J by 2 bases, with 6 bases left in between. Germline CDR1 is ENHRY and CDR2 is SYGVKD. The CDR3 is 13 residues long. The CDR3 is CAISEGGQETQYF. The CDR3 DNA reads as TGTGCCATCAGTGAGGGTGGGCAAGAGACCCAGTACTTC.

The V gene is TRBV7-3, the J gene TRBJ2-3; a weak D match, TRBD2 (7 bases). Germline assignment: CDR1 SGHTA and CDR2 FQGTGA. Deletions cut 1 base from V and 3 bases from J, with 23 bases between. The CDR3 is made up of 19 amino acids. The CDR3 bases are TGTGCCAGCAGCTTAAGTCGCTCGCGGGGGCGATTGGGGACAGATACGCAGTATTTT. Its translation is CASSLSRSRGRLGTDTQYF.

This clonotype has more than one count but fewer than ten. This chain connects TRBV11-1 to TRBJ1-1; D unresolved. CDR1 and CDR2 from the germline V gene are SGHAT and FQDESV (reference sequence). The CDR3 sequence is 15 residues long. The V end was cut by 5 bases, the J end by 0 bases, with 13 bases between. The DNA of the CDR3 is TGTGCCAGCAGCCCATGGACGGGGATGAACACTGAAGCTTTCTTT. It translates to CASSPWTGMNTEAFF.

This clonotype is a singleton in its sample. This likely comes from a read error, as the CDR3 has no conserved phenylalanine or tryptophan at its end. The chain joins TRBV27 to TRBJ2-5; perhaps TRBD2 as D (6 bases). CDR3 length: 14 amino acids. The V and J ends lost 0 bases and 5 bases respectively, with 10 bases between them. Looked up from germline, CDR1 is MNHEY and CDR2 is SMNVEV (reference sequence). The chain's CDR3 is CASSLSSGGETQYS. In nucleotides, the CDR3 is TGTGCCAGCAGTTTATCTTCTGGAGGGGAGACCCAGTACTCC.

The chain carries TRBV29-1 and TRBJ1-6, with a weak D call TRBD1 (5 bases). Trimming left V 8 bases short and J 9 bases short, with 14 bases between. The CDR3 length is 12 residues. Germline-derived CDR1 and CDR2 are SQVTM and ANQGSEA. The CDR3 protein is CSRSGLGSPLHF. The CDR3 DNA reads TGCAGCCGGTCGGGGCTCGGTTCACCCCTCCACTTT.